This TCR beta chain is from a study of Tregs in tolerant kidney transplant recipients. The CDR3 has 13 residues. Trimming took off 6 bases at V and 2 bases at J, with 12 bases between the two ends. CDR1 and CDR2 (germline): SQVTM, ANQGSEA. Details on this clone: The CDR3 is cut off 3 residues early in the read; its end comes from the germline J gene.

TCRdb keeps only in-frame clones here, not all; method: immunoSEQ multiplex PCR. This sample's table has around 33,000 clones. The chain uses TRBV29-1 and TRBJ2-3, with D tentatively TRBD2 (6 bases). The receptor was isolated from a human donor who received a combined kidney and bone marrow transplant. Sequences were derived from CD8+ T cells from blood, sampled before the transplant. The CDR3: CSVPGLNTDTQYF. The CDR3 bases that were read are TGCAGCGTCCCGGGACTCAACACAGATACG.